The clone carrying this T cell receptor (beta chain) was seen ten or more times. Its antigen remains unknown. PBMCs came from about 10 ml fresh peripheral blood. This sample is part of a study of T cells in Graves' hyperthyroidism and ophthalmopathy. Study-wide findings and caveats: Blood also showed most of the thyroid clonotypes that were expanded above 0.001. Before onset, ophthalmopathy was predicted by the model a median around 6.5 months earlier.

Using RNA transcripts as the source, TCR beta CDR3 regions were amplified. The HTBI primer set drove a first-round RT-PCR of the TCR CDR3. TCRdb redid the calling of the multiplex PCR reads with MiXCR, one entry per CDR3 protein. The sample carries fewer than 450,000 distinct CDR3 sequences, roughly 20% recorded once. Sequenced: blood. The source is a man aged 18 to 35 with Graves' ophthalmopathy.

The CDR3 loop is CASSFGAGMNTEAFF. The CDR3 coding sequence is TGTGCCAGCAGTTTTGGGGCCGGCATGAACACTGAAGCTTTCTTT. This rearrangement joins TRBV28 to TRBJ1-1, with a possible D match to TRBD1 (5 bases). The ends were cut back, 3 bases at V and 0 bases at J, with 11 bases in the middle. CDR1 is MDHEN and CDR2 is SYDVKM in the germline V gene. This CDR3 contains 15 residues.